The clone carrying this TCR beta chain has ten or more counts. V was trimmed by 5 bases and J by 5 bases, leaving 21 bases between them. The CDR3 contains 16 residues. Germline CDR1 MNHEY, CDR2 SMNVEV (reference sequence). The sample comes from a study of blood T cell repertoires in COVID-19. At the level of the study: The United States, Italy and Spain were the sources of the acute and convalescent COVID-19 samples. PBMCs, B-cell-depleted T cells, or T cells were the source of the cDNA or gDNA that made up the material.

Original processing notes: Reference gene primer amplification gave estimated nucleated cell counts. Data came from immunoSEQ multiplex PCR; TCRdb stores just in-frame clones and leaves some out. That table is the source of V, J and clone size, and D and trimming were worked out from the DNA. The top ten clones hold about 8.2% of a sample with around 160,000 clones, around 85% of them seen once. The chain employs TRBV27 and TRBJ2-5, with a possible D match to TRBD2 (6 bases). The clonotype comes from a man aged 55-75 years with acute or convalescent COVID-19. Sequencing input: peripheral blood. The CDR3 nucleotides read TGTGCCAGCAGTCCGAGGATGGGACTTCGGGGGGAGACCCAGTACTTC. This encodes CASSPRMGLRGETQYF.